The 27 T cell receptor beta chains listed next were all sequenced from one sample in a study of OX40 agonist ivuxolimab in advanced cancers. TCRdb's copy holds only in-frame clones and misses some; the assay was immunoSEQ multiplex PCR. The sample records 70,000 to 80,000 clones, about 93% being singletons. The sequencing here drew on CD4+ or CD8+ T cells sorted from blood, taken in a trial of the OX40 agonist ivuxolimab. The receptor source for this set is an adult with an advanced solid tumor such as melanoma, head and neck, liver or kidney cancer.

The V call is TRBV6-5, the J call TRBJ1-4; D might be TRBD1 (5 bases). Germline V CDR1 and CDR2: MNHEY, SVGAGI. Trimming shortened V by 0 bases and J by 5 bases, and 10 bases separated the two germline ends. The CDR3 contains 15 residues. The CDR3 bases are TGTGCCAGCAGTTACTCGGGAGGGGAGAATGAAAAACTGTTTTTT. Protein product: CASSYSGGENEKLFF.

The chain uses TRBV6-6 and TRBJ2-3; 13 bases match TRBD2. V shed 2 bases, J shed 2 bases, and the junction held 1 base outside the gene matches. The CDR3 consists of 16 residues. Germline assignment: CDR1 MNHNY and CDR2 SVGAGI (reference sequence). CDR3 region: CASSYGLAGDTDTQYF. The CDR3, as DNA: TGTGCCAGCAGTTACGGACTAGCGGGGGACACAGATACGCAGTATTTT.

This chain joins TRBV11-2 and TRBJ2-1; 8 bases are a match to TRBD2. The V segment lost 10 bases and the J segment 5 bases; nucleotides outside the gene matches: 7. This CDR3 region has 13 residues. In germline, CDR1 is SGHAT, CDR2 FQNNGV. The CDR3 DNA follows: TGTGCCACCAATTTAGCGGGAAACAATGAGCAGTTCTTC. It codes for CATNLAGNNEQFF.

This sequence joins TRBV7-9 and TRBJ2-7; D is undetermined. Deletions cut 2 bases from V and 5 bases from J, with 16 bases between. In germline, CDR1 is SEHNR, CDR2 FQNEAQ (reference sequence). The CDR3 length is 15 residues. CDR3 residues: CASSLTLYRDNEQYF. The DNA of the CDR3 is TGTGCCAGCAGCTTAACGTTATATCGAGACAACGAGCAGTACTTC.

The chain joins TRBV5-4 to TRBJ2-2; 11 nucleotides agree with TRBD2. The trim removed 3 bases at V and 6 bases at J, leaving 13 bases unmatched. The CDR3 covers 18 residues. Germline V gene sequence: CDR1 SGHNT, CDR2 YYREEE (reference sequence). In nucleotides, the CDR3 is TGTGCCAGCAGCTCTCGAACCCCACTAGCGGGAGAGGCCGGGGAGCTGTTTTTT. Its protein product is CASSSRTPLAGEAGELFF.

The rearrangement links TRBV10-3 to TRBJ2-7, with D uncertain. V was trimmed by 0 bases and J by 2 bases, leaving 5 bases between them. CDR1 is ENHRY and CDR2 is SYGVKD in the germline V gene. The CDR3 is 13 residues long. The CDR3 nucleotides are TGTGCCATCAGTGAGTCCGGAACCTACGAGCAGTACTTC. This translates into CAISESGTYEQYF.

The chain links TRBV11-2 to TRBJ2-7, with TRBD1 matching over 7 bases. The length of the CDR3 is 15 residues. The V gene end was trimmed by 5 bases and the J gene end by 4 bases; junction bases not matched to a gene: 11. In germline, CDR1 is SGHAT, CDR2 FQNNGV. The CDR3 sequence: CASSPSTGFGYEQYF. CDR3 DNA sequence: TGTGCCAGCAGCCCGTCGACAGGGTTTGGATACGAGCAGTACTTC.

The J gene is TRBJ2-1, the V gene TRBV6-5; 9 bases are shared with TRBD2. The CDR3 is 15 amino acids. Germline assignment: CDR1 MNHEY and CDR2 SVGAGI. Losses at the gene ends were 5 bases for V and 0 bases for J; bases not matched to a gene: 2. The CDR3 DNA reads as TGTGCCAGCAGTCGTAGCGGGAGCTCCTACAATGAGCAGTTCTTC. It specifies CASSRSGSSYNEQFF.

This clone appeared a single time. This chain joins TRBV18 and TRBJ2-1, with 9 bases lining up with TRBD1. V shed 3 bases and J 5 bases; nucleotides not matched to a gene: 5. Germline V CDR1 and CDR2: KGHSH, LQKENI. The CDR3 has 15 amino acids. The chain's CDR3 is CASSPKTGGNNEQFF. The CDR3 DNA reads TGTGCCAGCTCACCCAAGACAGGGGGGAACAATGAGCAGTTCTTC.

This chain links TRBV5-1 with TRBJ1-2; D perhaps matches TRBD1 (6 bases). Germline CDR1 SGHRS, CDR2 YFSETQ. This CDR3 region has 14 residues. Trimming took off 2 bases at V and 4 bases at J, with 12 bases between the two ends. The CDR3 is CASSLPQGSYGYTF. CDR3 nucleotide sequence: TGCGCCAGCAGCTTACCACAGGGATCCTATGGCTACACCTTC.

The gene calls are TRBV19 and TRBJ2-2; TRBD2 matches 8 bases. The germline gives CDR1 LNHDA, CDR2 SQIVND (reference sequence). Unmatched junction bases numbered 6, after V lost 7 bases and J lost 2 bases. CDR3 length: 15 residues. The CDR3 here is CASNPLAANTGELFF. The CDR3 bases are TGTGCCAGTAACCCACTAGCGGCTAACACCGGGGAGCTGTTTTTT.

V is TRBV18 and J is TRBJ2-5, with D possibly being TRBD1 (5 bases). Trimming cost V 3 bases and J 4 bases, with 15 bases left between them. The CDR3 runs to 15 residues. Germline-derived CDR1 and CDR2 are KGHSH and LQKENI. CDR3 loop: CASSPLRVRGETQYF. Written as DNA, the CDR3 is TGTGCCAGCTCACCTCTCAGGGTCCGCGGAGAGACCCAGTACTTC.

The chain is built from TRBV25-1 and TRBJ1-5; D gene uncertain. The CDR3 sequence is 13 residues long. CDR1 MGHDK and CDR2 SYGVNS come from the germline V gene. V shed 1 base and J shed 5 bases, with 6 bases lying between them. As DNA, the CDR3 is TGTGCCAGCAGTGAATCCCCCGATCAGCCCCAGCATTTT. Protein product: CASSESPDQPQHF.

V gene TRBV19 combines with J gene TRBJ2-3; 10 nucleotides agree with TRBD2. This CDR3 has 16 residues. The junction had 11 bases not matched to a gene; V was cut back by 6 bases and J by 5 bases. Per germline, CDR1 LNHDA and CDR2 SQIVND (reference sequence). The CDR3 nucleotides are TGTGCCAGTAGGTCTAGCGGGAGCTCGGGGGGAGATACGCAGTATTTT. Encoded protein: CASRSSGSSGGDTQYF.

This clone was counted once. The CDR3 is CAWSFSGTGRGGYTF. CDR3 in DNA: TGTGCCTGGAGTTTTTCCGGGACAGGGCGTGGAGGCTACACCTTC. The chain recombines TRBV30 with TRBJ1-2, with TRBD1 identical over 9 bases. CDR1 is GTSNPN, CDR2 SVGIG, per germline (reference sequence). This CDR3 has 15 residues. With 2 bases clipped from V and 8 bases from J, the junction kept 12 bases outside the gene matches.

The J gene is TRBJ2-1, the V gene TRBV7-6, with 9 bases lining up with TRBD2. This CDR3 region has 16 residues. The V and J ends lost 5 bases and 5 bases, in that order; junction bases with no gene match: 10. CDR1 is SGHVS, CDR2 FNYEAQ, per germline. The CDR3 sequence: CASSQIAGAVNNEQFF. Written as DNA, the CDR3 is TGTGCCAGCAGCCAGATAGCGGGAGCGGTTAACAATGAGCAGTTCTTC.

The gene calls are TRBV27 and TRBJ1-1; D is ambiguous. Looked up from germline, CDR1 is MNHEY and CDR2 is SMNVEV (reference sequence). Trimming removed 7 bases from V and 4 bases from J, with 25 bases in between. The CDR3 has 17 amino acids. The CDR3 bases are TGTGCCAGCAATAGGGTGGGTAGGGTGCCTGGTCGCACTGAAGCTTTCTTT. This translates into CASNRVGRVPGRTEAFF.

The J gene is TRBJ2-7, the V gene TRBV11-2, with TRBD1 identical over 8 bases. Germline V CDR1 and CDR2: SGHAT, FQNNGV. The CDR3 spans 15 residues. J lost 5 bases, V lost 6 bases, and 12 bases had no gene match. CDR3 sequence reads: CASRLLGDRSHEQYF. The CDR3 nucleotides read TGTGCCAGCAGACTTCTCGGGGACAGGTCCCACGAGCAGTACTTC. Full variable domain (rest looked up from reference TRBV11-2 and TRBJ2-7): EAGVAQSPRYKIIEKRQSVAFWCNPISGHATLYWYQQILGQGPKLLIQFQNNGVVDDSQLPKDRFSAERLKGVDSTLKIQPAKLEDSAVYLCASRLLGDRSHEQYFGPGTRLTVT.

This clone has a handful of counts. This chain links TRBV5-5 with TRBJ2-1; 9 nucleotides agree with TRBD2. From germline, CDR1 is SGHKS and CDR2 YYEKEE (reference sequence). The CDR3 sequence is 16 residues long. The junction had 2 bases not matched to a gene; V was cut back by 1 base and J by 0 bases. CDR3: CASSLSSGSSYNEQFF. The DNA of the CDR3 is TGTGCCAGCAGCTTGAGTAGCGGGAGCTCCTACAATGAGCAGTTCTTC.

The gene calls are TRBV29-1 and TRBJ2-2; tentatively, D is TRBD2 (6 bases). Germline V gives CDR1 SQVTM, CDR2 ANQGSEA. The CDR3 runs to 14 residues. V lost 3 bases to trimming and J lost 4 bases, with 12 bases between them. The CDR3: CSVEEGTATGELFF. CDR3 bases: TGCAGCGTTGAGGAGGGGACGGCCACCGGGGAGCTGTTTTTT.

The V gene is TRBV30, the J gene TRBJ2-3, with D possibly being TRBD2 (5 bases). This CDR3 has 12 residues. CDR1 GTSNPN and CDR2 SVGIG come from the germline V gene (reference sequence). The V end was cut by 5 bases, the J end by 2 bases, with 8 bases between. Here the CDR3 reads CAWERFTDTQYF. DNA of the CDR3: TGTGCCTGGGAGCGGTTCACAGATACGCAGTATTTT. Full variable domain (rest looked up from reference TRBV30 and TRBJ2-3): SQTIHQWPATLVQPVGSPLSLECTVEGTSNPNLYWYRQAAGRGLQLLFYSVGIGQISSEVPQNLSASRPQDRQFILSSKKLLLSDSGFYLCAWERFTDTQYFGPGTRLTVL.

This rearrangement joins TRBV27 to TRBJ2-3; D call uncertain. The V gene lost 2 bases and the J gene lost 1 base, with 10 bases spanning the gap. CDR3 length: 15 amino acids. Germline loops: CDR1 MNHEY, CDR2 SMNVEV (reference sequence). The CDR3 loop reads CASSLRDGRTDTQYF. CDR3 DNA sequence: TGTGCCAGCAGTTTAAGAGACGGCCGCACAGATACGCAGTATTTT.

The chain joins TRBV4-2 to TRBJ1-1, with TRBD1 as a possible D gene (5 bases). Germline V gives CDR1 LGHNA, CDR2 YNFKEQ. The ends were cut back, 3 bases at V and 5 bases at J, with 13 bases in the middle. This CDR3 spans 14 amino acids. CDR3 region: CASSQNPRGTEAFF. In DNA, the CDR3 is TGTGCCAGCAGCCAGAACCCCCGGGGGACTGAAGCTTTCTTT.

This chain links TRBV6-5 with TRBJ2-7, with D tentatively TRBD1 (5 bases). Germline values: CDR1 MNHEY, CDR2 SVGAGI. V lost 0 bases and J lost 3, with 15 bases in between. This CDR3 comprises 16 residues. The CDR3 reads CASSYSTAPRSYEQYF. The CDR3 region has the DNA TGTGCCAGCAGTTACTCGACAGCGCCTAGAAGCTACGAGCAGTACTTC.

V gene TRBV7-2 combines with J gene TRBJ1-2; TRBD1 aligns across 8 bases. Per germline, CDR1 SGHTA and CDR2 FQGNSA. The V and J ends lost 5 bases and 6 bases, in that order; junction bases with no gene match: 17. CDR3 length: 17 amino acids. The CDR3 DNA is TGTGCCAGCAGCCCGAACGATCCGTCAGGGGGCAAGGATGGCTACACCTTC. This gives the protein CASSPNDPSGGKDGYTF.

The chain is built from TRBV10-3 and TRBJ2-1; 11 bases match TRBD2. The CDR3 is 15 amino acids. Germline-derived CDR1 and CDR2 are ENHRY and SYGVKD. V shed 10 bases and J 4 bases; nucleotides not matched to a gene: 9. CDR3: CAKSPGTSGYNEQFF. In DNA form, the CDR3 reads TGTGCCAAATCACCCGGGACTAGCGGATACAATGAGCAGTTCTTC.

The chain couples TRBV20-1 to TRBJ1-2; a possible D gene is TRBD1 (5 bases). CDR3 size: 11 residues. Trimming took off 4 bases at V and 7 bases at J, with 10 bases between the two ends. Germline CDR1 and CDR2: DFQATT and SNEGSKA (reference sequence). CDR3 amino acids: CSAKGLTGYTF. In DNA, the CDR3 is TGCAGTGCTAAGGGACTGACTGGCTACACCTTC.